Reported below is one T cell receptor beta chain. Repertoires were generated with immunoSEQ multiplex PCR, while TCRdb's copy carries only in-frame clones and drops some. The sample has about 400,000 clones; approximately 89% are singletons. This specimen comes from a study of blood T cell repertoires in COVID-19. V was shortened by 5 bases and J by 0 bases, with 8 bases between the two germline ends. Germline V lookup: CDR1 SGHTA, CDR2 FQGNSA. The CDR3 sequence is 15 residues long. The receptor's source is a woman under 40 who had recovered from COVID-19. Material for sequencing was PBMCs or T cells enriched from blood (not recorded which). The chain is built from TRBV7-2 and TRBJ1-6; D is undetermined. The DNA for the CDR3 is TGTGCCAGCAGCATGGAGAGCTCCTATAATTCACCCCTCCACTTT. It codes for CASSMESSYNSPLHF.